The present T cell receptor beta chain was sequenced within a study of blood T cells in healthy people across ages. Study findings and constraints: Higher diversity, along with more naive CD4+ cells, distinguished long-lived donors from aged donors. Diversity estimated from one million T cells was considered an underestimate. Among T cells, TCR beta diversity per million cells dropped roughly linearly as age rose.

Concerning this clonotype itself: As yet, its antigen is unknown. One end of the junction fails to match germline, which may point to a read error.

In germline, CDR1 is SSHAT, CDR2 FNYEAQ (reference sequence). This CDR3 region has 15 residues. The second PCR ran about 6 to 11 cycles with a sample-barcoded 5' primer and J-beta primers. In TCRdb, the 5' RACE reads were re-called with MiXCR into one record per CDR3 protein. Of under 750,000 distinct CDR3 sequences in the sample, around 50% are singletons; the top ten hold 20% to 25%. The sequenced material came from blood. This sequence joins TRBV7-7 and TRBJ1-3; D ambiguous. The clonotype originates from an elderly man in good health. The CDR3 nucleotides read TGTGCTAGCAGCTTAAGTTTCGGGGCTGGAAACACCATATATTTT. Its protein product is CASSLSFGAGNTIYF.